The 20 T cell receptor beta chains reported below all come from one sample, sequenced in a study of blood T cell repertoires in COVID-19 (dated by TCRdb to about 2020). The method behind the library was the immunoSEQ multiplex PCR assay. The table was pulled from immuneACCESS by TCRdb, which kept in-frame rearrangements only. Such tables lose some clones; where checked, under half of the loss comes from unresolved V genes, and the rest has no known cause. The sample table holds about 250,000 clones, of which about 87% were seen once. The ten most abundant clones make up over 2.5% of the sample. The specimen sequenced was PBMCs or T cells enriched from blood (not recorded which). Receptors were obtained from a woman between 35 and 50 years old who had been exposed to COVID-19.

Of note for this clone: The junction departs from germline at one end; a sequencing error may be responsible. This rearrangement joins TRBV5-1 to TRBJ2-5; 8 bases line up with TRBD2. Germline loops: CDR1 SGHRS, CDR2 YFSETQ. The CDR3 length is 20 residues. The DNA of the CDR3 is TGTGCCAGCAGCTTGGTTCTTCCTTCTAGCGGGCCTAAAGATGGAGAGACCCAGTACTTC. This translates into CASSLVLPSSGPKDGETQYF.

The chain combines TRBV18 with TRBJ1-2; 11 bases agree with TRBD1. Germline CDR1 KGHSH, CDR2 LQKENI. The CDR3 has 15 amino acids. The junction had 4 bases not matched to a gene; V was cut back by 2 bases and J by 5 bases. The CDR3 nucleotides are TGTGCCAGCTCACCAAGGGACAGGGGGGGATATGGCTACACCTTC. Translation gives CASSPRDRGGYGYTF.

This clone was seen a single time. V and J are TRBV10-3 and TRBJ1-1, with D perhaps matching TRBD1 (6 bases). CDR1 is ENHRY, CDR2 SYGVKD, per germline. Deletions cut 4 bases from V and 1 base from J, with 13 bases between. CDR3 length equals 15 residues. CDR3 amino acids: CAISVPGQRNTEAFF. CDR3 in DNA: TGTGCCATCAGTGTCCCTGGACAGAGGAACACTGAAGCTTTCTTT.

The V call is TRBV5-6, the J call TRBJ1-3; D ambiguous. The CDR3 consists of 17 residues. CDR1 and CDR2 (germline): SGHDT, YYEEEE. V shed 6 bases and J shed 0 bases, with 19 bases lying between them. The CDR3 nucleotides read TGTGCCAGCACGGTTCGAGACATCTTATCCTCTGGAAACACCATATATTTT. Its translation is CASTVRDILSSGNTIYF.

The CDR3 sequence is CASSFMAVAEGNTIYF. Here the CDR3 DNA reads TGTGCCAGCAGCTTTATGGCTGTCGCGGAGGGAAACACCATATATTTT. V usage is TRBV7-6 and J usage is TRBJ1-3; no reliable D call. CDR1 is SGHVS, CDR2 FNYEAQ, per germline. The CDR3 is 16 residues long. Trimming pared 3 bases from V and 4 bases from J, leaving 16 bases between.

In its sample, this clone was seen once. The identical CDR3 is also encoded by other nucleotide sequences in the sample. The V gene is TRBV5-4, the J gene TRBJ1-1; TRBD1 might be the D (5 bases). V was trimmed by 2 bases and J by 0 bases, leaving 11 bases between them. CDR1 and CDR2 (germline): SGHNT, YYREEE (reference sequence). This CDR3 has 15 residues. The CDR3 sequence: CASSLAGGMNTEAFF. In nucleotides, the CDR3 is TGTGCCAGCAGCTTAGCTGGGGGGATGAACACTGAAGCTTTCTTT.

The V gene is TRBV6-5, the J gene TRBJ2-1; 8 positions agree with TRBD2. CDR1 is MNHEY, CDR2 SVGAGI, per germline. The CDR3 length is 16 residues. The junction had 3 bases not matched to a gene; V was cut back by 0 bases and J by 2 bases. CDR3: CASSYSKLAAYNEQFF. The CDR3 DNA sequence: TGTGCCAGCAGTTACTCGAAACTAGCGGCCTACAATGAGCAGTTCTTC.

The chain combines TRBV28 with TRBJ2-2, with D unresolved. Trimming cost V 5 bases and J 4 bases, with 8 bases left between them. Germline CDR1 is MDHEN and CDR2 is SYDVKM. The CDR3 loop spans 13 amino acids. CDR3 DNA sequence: TGTGCCAGCAGTCCCCCGCGCACCGGGGAGCTGTTTTTT. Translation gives CASSPPRTGELFF.

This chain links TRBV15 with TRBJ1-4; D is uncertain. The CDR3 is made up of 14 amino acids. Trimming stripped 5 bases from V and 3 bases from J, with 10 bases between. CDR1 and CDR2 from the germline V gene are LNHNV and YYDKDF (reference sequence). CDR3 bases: TGTGCCACCAGCCGGGGATTAGCTAATGAAAAACTGTTTTTT. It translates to CATSRGLANEKLFF.

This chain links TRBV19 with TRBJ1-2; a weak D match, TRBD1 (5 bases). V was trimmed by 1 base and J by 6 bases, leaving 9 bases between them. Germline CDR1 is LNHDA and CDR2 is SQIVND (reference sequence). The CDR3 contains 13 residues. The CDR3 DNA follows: TGTGCCAGTAGTATAGGGGGCTATGATGGCTACACCTTC. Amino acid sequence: CASSIGGYDGYTF.

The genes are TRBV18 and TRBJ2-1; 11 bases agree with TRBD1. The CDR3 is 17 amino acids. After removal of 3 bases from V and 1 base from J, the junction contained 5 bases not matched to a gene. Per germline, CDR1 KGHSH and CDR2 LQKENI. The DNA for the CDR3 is TGTGCCAGCTCACCCGGGACAGGGGGTAGGTCCTACAATGAGCAGTTCTTC. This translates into CASSPGTGGRSYNEQFF.

CDR3 region: CASSPGDRVKTQYF. The CDR3 DNA reads TGTGCCAGCTCACCAGGGGACAGGGTGAAGACCCAGTACTTC. V usage is TRBV18 and J usage is TRBJ2-5, with TRBD1 matching 9 bases. V was pared by 2 bases and J by 6 bases, with 4 bases of the junction left unmatched. The CDR3 has 14 residues. The germline V gene encodes CDR1 KGHSH and CDR2 LQKENI.

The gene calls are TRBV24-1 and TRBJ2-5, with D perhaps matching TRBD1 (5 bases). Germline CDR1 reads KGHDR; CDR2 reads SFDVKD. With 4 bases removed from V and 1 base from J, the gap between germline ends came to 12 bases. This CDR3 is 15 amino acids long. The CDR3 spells CATSDPGHRQETQYF. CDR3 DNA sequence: TGTGCCACCAGTGACCCCGGACACCGCCAAGAGACCCAGTACTTC.

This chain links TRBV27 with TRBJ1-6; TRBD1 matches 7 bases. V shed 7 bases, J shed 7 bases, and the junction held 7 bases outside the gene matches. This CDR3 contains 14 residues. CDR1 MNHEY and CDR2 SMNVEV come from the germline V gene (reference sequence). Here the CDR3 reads CASTYSGQNSPLHF. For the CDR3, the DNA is TGTGCCAGCACCTATTCGGGACAGAATTCACCCCTCCACTTT.

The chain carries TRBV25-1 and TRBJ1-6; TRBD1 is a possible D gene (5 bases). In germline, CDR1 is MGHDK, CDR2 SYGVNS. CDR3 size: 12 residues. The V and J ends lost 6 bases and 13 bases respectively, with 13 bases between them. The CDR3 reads CASRGLPGPLHF. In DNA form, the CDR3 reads TGTGCCAGCAGGGGACTCCCTGGTCCCCTCCACTTT.

CDR3 sequence (DNA): TGTGCCAGTAGAAGCGACAGAGCCTACGAGCAGTACTTC. This translates into CASRSDRAYEQYF. The rearrangement links TRBV19 to TRBJ2-7, with TRBD1 as a possible D gene (5 bases). CDR3 length equals 13 residues. V was cut by 6 bases and J by 2 bases, with 11 bases left in between. The V gene's germline CDR1 is LNHDA and CDR2 SQIVND (reference sequence).

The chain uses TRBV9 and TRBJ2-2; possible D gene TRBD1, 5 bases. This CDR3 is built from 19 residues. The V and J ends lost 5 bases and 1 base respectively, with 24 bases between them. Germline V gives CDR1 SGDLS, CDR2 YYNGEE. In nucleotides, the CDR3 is TGTGCCAGCAGTGGAAAATATTTTCGGACATTCGGGAACACCGGGGAGCTGTTTTTT. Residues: CASSGKYFRTFGNTGELFF. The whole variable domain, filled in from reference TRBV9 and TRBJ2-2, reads DSGVTQTPKHLITATGQRVTLRCSPRSGDLSVYWYQQSLDQGLQFLIQYYNGEERAKGNILERFSAQQFPDLHSELNLSSLELGDSALYFCASSGKYFRTFGNTGELFFGEGSRLTVL.

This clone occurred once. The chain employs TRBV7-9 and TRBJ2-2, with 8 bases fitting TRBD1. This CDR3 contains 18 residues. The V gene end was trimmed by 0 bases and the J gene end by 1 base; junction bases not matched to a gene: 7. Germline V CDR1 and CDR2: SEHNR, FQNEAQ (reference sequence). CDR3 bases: TGTGCCAGCAGCTTAGCGCTCGCAGGGGGCAAGAACACCGGGGAGCTGTTTTTT. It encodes CASSLALAGGKNTGELFF.

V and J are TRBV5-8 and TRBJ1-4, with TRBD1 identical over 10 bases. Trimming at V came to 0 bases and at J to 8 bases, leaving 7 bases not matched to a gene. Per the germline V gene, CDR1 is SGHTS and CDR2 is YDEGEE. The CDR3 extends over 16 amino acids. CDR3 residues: CASSLDQTGGREKLFF. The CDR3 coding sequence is TGTGCCAGCAGCTTGGATCAGACAGGGGGCAGAGAAAAACTGTTTTTT.

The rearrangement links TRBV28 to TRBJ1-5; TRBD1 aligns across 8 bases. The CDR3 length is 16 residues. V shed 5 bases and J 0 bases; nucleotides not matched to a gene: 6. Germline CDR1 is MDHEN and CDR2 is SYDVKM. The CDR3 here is CASSLRQGISNQPQHF. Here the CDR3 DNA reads TGTGCCAGCAGTCTCCGACAGGGGATTAGCAATCAGCCCCAGCATTTT.